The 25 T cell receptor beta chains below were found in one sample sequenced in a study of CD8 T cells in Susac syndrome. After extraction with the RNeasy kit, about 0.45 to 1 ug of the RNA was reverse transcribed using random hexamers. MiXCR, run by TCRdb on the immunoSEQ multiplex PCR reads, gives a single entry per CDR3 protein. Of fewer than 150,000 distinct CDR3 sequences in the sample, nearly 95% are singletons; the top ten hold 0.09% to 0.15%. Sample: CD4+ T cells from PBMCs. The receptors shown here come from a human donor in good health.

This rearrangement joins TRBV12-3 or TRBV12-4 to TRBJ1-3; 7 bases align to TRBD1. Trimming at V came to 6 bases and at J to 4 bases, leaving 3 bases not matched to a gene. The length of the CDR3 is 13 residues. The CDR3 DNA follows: TGTGCCAGCAGGCTGGACAGGGGAAACACCATATATTTT. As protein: CASRLDRGNTIYF.

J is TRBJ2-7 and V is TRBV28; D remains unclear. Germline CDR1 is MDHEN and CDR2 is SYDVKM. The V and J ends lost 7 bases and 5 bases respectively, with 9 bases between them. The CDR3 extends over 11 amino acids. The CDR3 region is CASTLGDEQYF. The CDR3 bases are TGTGCCAGCACCCTTGGGGACGAGCAGTACTTC. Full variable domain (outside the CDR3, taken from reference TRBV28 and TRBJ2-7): DVKVTQSSRYLVKRTGEKVFLECVQDMDHENMFWYRQDPGLGLRLIYFSYDVKMKEKGDIPEGYSVSREKKERFSLILESASTNQTSMYLCASTLGDEQYFGPGTRLTVT.

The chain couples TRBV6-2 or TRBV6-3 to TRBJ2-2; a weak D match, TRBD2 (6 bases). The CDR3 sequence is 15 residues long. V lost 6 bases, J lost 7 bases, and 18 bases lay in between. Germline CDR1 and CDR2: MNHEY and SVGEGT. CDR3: CASSVSVGSGGELFF. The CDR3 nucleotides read TGTGCCAGCAGCGTCTCAGTGGGTAGCGGCGGGGAGCTGTTTTTT.

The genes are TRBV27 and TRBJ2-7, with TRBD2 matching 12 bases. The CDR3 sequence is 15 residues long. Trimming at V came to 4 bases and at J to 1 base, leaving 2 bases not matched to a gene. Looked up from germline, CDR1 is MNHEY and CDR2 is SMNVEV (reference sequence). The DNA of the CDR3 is TGTGCCAGCAGTTGGGGGACTAGCGGGTCCTACGAGCAGTACTTC. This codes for CASSWGTSGSYEQYF.

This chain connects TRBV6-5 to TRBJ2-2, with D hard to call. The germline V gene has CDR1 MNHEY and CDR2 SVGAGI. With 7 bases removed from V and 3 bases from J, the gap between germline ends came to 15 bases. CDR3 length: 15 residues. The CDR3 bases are TGTGCCAGCACCCAAGGGATCTTAGACACCGGGGAGCTGTTTTTT. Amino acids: CASTQGILDTGELFF.

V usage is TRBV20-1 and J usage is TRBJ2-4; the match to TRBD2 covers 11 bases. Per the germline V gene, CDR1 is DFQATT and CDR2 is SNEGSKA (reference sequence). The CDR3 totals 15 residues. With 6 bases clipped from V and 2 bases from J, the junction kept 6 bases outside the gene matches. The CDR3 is CSAFTSGRPKNIQYF. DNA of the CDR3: TGCAGTGCGTTTACTAGCGGGAGACCCAAAAACATTCAGTACTTC.

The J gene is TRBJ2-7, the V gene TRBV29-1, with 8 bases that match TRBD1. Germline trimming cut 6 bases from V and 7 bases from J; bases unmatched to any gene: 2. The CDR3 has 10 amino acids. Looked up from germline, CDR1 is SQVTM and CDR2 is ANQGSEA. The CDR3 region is CSVWTGEQYF. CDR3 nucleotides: TGCAGCGTGTGGACAGGGGAGCAGTACTTC.

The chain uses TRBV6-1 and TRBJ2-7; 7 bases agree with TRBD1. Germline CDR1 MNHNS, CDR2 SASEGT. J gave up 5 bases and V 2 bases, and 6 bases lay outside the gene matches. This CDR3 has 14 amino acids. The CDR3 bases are TGTGCCAGCAGTGAAAGGGGGCGTGGGGACGAGCAGTACTTC. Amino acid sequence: CASSERGRGDEQYF.

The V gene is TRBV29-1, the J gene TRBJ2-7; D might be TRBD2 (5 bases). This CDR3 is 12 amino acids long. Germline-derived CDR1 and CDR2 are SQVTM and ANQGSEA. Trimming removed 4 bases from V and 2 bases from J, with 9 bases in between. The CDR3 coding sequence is TGCAGCGTTGGAGGGTCCCCCTACGAGCAGTACTTC. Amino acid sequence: CSVGGSPYEQYF.

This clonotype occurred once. As DNA, the CDR3 is TGTGCCACCAGTGAATGGGGGAGGCGCGATACGCAGTATTTT. Translation: CATSEWGRRDTQYF. This rearrangement joins TRBV24-1 to TRBJ2-3; tentatively, D is TRBD2 (6 bases). This CDR3 is built from 14 residues. Trimming took 4 bases from V and 6 from J, leaving 13 bases between them. The V gene's germline CDR1 is KGHDR and CDR2 SFDVKD.

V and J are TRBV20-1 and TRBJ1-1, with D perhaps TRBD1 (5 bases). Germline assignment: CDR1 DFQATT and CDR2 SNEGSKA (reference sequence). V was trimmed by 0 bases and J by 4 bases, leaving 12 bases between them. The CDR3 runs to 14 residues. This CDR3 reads CSARDLDMGTEAFF. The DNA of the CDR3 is TGCAGTGCTAGAGATTTGGACATGGGCACTGAAGCTTTCTTT.

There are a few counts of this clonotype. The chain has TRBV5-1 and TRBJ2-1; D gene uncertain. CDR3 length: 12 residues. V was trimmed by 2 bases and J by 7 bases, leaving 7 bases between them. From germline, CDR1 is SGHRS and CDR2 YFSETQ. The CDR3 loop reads CASSFMGNEQFF. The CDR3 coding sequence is TGCGCCAGCAGCTTTATGGGGAATGAGCAGTTCTTC.

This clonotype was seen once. The CDR3: CSAPSRGSGANVLTF. In DNA, the CDR3 is TGCAGTGCTCCAAGCAGGGGCTCTGGGGCCAACGTCCTGACTTTC. The chain joins TRBV20-1 to TRBJ2-6, with TRBD1 as a possible D gene (6 bases). The CDR3 loop spans 15 amino acids. The V gene lost 5 bases and the J gene lost 0 bases, with 11 bases spanning the gap. The germline gives CDR1 DFQATT, CDR2 SNEGSKA (reference sequence).

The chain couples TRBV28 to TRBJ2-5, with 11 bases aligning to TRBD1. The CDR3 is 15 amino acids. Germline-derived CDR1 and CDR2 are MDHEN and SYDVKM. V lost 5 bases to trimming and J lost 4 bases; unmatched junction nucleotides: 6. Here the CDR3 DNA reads TGTGCCAGCAGTCCCCTAGGACAGGGGGCAGAGACCCAGTACTTC. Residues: CASSPLGQGAETQYF.

The CDR3 spells CASSQGAFNTEAFF. CDR3 DNA: TGTGCCAGCAGCCAAGGGGCATTTAACACTGAAGCTTTCTTT. This chain uses TRBV3-1 with TRBJ1-1; no reliable D call. CDR3 length equals 14 residues. From germline, CDR1 is LGHDT and CDR2 YNNKEL (reference sequence). The germline V and J ends were trimmed by 1 base and 2 bases, with 8 bases remaining between them.

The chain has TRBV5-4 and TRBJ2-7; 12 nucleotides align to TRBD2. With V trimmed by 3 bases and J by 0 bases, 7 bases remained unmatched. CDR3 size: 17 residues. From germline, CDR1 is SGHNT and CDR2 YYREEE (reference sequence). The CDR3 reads CASSSHTSGRSSYEQYF. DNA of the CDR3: TGTGCCAGCAGCTCCCATACTAGCGGGAGGAGCTCCTACGAGCAGTACTTC.

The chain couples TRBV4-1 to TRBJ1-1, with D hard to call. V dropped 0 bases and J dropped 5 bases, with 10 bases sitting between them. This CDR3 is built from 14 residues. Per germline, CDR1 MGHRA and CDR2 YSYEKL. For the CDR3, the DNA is TGCGCCAGCAGCCAAGAATCTTCGGAGACTGAAGCTTTCTTT. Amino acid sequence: CASSQESSETEAFF.

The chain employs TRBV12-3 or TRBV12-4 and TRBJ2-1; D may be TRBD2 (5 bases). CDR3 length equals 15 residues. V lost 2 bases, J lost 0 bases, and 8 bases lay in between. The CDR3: CASSLFRDSYNEQFF. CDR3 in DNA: TGTGCCAGCAGTTTATTCCGGGACTCCTACAATGAGCAGTTCTTC.

The CDR3 DNA reads as TGCAGCGTCGGCCGCGTAACAGGGGCCGGGGAGACCCAGTACTTC. Encoded protein: CSVGRVTGAGETQYF. This sequence joins TRBV29-1 and TRBJ2-5; TRBD1 matches at 7 bases. The CDR3 is 15 residues long. Looked up from germline, CDR1 is SQVTM and CDR2 is ANQGSEA. V dropped 6 bases and J dropped 5; count of bases not matched to a gene: 15.

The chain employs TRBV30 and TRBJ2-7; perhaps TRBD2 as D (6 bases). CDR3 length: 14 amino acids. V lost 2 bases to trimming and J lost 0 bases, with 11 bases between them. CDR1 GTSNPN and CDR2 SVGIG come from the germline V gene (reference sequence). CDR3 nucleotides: TGTGCCTGGAGTAAGGGACTCAGCTCCTACGAGCAGTACTTC. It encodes CAWSKGLSSYEQYF.

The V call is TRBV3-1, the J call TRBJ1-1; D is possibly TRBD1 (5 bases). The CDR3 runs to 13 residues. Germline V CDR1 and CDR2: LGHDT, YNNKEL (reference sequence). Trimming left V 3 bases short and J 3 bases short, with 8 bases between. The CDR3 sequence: CASSHQGYTEAFF. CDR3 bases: TGTGCCAGCAGCCATCAGGGTTACACTGAAGCTTTCTTT.

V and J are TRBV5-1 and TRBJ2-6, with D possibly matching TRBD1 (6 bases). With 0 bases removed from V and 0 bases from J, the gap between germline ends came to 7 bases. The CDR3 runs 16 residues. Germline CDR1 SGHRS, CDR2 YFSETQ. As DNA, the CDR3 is TGCGCCAGCAGCTTGGCAGGGGCCTCTGGGGCCAACGTCCTGACTTTC. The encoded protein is CASSLAGASGANVLTF.

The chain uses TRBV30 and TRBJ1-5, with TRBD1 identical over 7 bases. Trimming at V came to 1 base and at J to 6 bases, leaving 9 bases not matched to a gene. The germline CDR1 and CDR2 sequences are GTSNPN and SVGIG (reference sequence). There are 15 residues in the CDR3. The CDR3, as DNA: TGTGCCTGGAGTGAACAGGGGTGGGATATTCAGCCCCAGCATTTT. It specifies CAWSEQGWDIQPQHF.

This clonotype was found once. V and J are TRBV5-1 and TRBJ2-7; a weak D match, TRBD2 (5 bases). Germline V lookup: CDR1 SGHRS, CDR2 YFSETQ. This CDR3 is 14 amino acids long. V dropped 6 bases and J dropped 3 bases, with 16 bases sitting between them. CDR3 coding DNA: TGCGCCAGCACCGAAGCTTCGGGATACTACGAGCAGTACTTC. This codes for CASTEASGYYEQYF.

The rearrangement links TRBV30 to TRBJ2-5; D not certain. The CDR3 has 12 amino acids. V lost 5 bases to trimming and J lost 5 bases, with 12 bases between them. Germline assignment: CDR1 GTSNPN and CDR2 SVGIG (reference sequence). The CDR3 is CAWSDSRETQYF. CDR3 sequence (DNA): TGTGCCTGGTCGGATAGTAGGGAGACCCAGTACTTC.